The 31 T cell receptor beta chains given below trace back to one sample, sequenced in a study of cytotoxic CD8 clonotypes in ibrutinib-treated CLL. This table comes from immunoSEQ multiplex PCR, and its TCRdb copy is limited to in-frame clones, with some not included. The repertoire holds about 57,000 clones, around 55% seen once, with around 21% in the top ten. The source material was PBMCs, sampled after 24 months of ibrutinib treatment. All receptors come from a human donor with chronic lymphocytic leukemia.

This clone was detected a few times. This chain links TRBV21-1 with TRBJ1-1; the table's D call of TRBD1 was not tested on the DNA. TRBV21-1 counts as a pseudogene. CDR3 size: 17 residues. The CDR3 region has the DNA TGTGCCAGCAGCAAATACGGGACAGCCCATTTGAACACTGAAGCTTTCTTT. It translates to CASSKYGTAHLNTEAFF.

This clone was recorded at least ten times. V usage is TRBV30 and J usage is TRBJ1-1; D unresolved. The CDR3 covers 13 residues. Germline CDR1 reads GTSNPN; CDR2 reads SVGIG (reference sequence). V gave up 7 bases and J gave up 1 base, with 13 bases separating them. The CDR3 DNA follows: TGTGCCTCGTCTCGGGCAGGGAACACTGAAGCTTTCTTT. This translates into CASSRAGNTEAFF.

This sequence joins TRBV5-1 and TRBJ2-4; D is uncertain. Germline assignment: CDR1 SGHRS and CDR2 YFSETQ. This CDR3 spans 13 amino acids. The germline V and J ends were trimmed by 2 bases and 5 bases, with 8 bases remaining between them. CDR3 protein: CASSFEGQNIQYF. In DNA form, the CDR3 reads TGCGCCAGCAGCTTTGAAGGTCAAAACATTCAGTACTTC.

The chain couples TRBV4-1 to TRBJ2-7, with D tentatively TRBD2 (5 bases). CDR1 is MGHRA, CDR2 YSYEKL, per germline. The CDR3 has 14 amino acids. The V and J ends lost 1 base and 3 bases respectively, with 10 bases between them. CDR3 in amino acids: CASSQVSGGYEQYF. The CDR3 coding sequence is TGCGCCAGCAGCCAAGTTTCCGGAGGCTACGAGCAGTACTTC.

This clone was observed a few times. The chain recombines TRBV7-2 with TRBJ2-1; 7 bases fit TRBD1. This CDR3 spans 15 amino acids. CDR1 and CDR2 from the germline V gene are SGHTA and FQGNSA. The V and J ends lost 5 bases and 5 bases, in that order; junction bases with no gene match: 9. In nucleotides, the CDR3 is TGTGCCAGCAGCATTGACAGGGCAGAAAACAATGAGCAGTTCTTC. Its translation: CASSIDRAENNEQFF.

This clone appeared a few times. Within the sample, other DNA sequences also encode this same CDR3. J is TRBJ2-1 and V is TRBV9, with 11 bases aligning to TRBD2. This CDR3 spans 15 amino acids. CDR1 and CDR2 (germline): SGDLS, YYNGEE. The V segment lost 0 bases and the J segment 8 bases; nucleotides outside the gene matches: 4. CDR3 nucleotide sequence: TGTGCCAGCAGCGTAGTTAGCGGGAGGGGATATGAGCAGTTCTTC. This sequence encodes CASSVVSGRGYEQFF.

The genes are TRBV6-5 and TRBJ1-4; D is unclear. The V gene's germline CDR1 is MNHEY and CDR2 SVGAGI. V was cut by 5 bases and J by 12 bases, with 13 bases left in between. There are 12 residues in the CDR3. In nucleotides, the CDR3 is TGTGCCAGCAGTGGAGGCGTTGGGGAACTGTTTTTT. This encodes CASSGGVGELFF.

Only a few counts were recorded for this clone. The chain uses TRBV30 and TRBJ2-2; no clear D gene. Trimming removed 3 bases at V and 7 bases at J, with 3 bases between. The germline gives CDR1 GTSNPN, CDR2 SVGIG (reference sequence). The CDR3 consists of 10 residues. In DNA, the CDR3 is TGTGCCTGGAGAGGCGGGGAGCTGTTTTTT. It codes for CAWRGGELFF.

This clone was seen only a few times. The chain employs TRBV5-1 and TRBJ2-7; D not resolved. This CDR3 is built from 14 residues. CDR1 and CDR2 from the germline V gene are SGHRS and YFSETQ. Trimming took 3 bases from V and 2 from J, leaving 12 bases between them. For the CDR3, the DNA is TGCGCCAGCAGCTCCCACACGCGAACCTACGAGCAGTACTTC. It specifies CASSSHTRTYEQYF.

This chain links TRBV11-2 with TRBJ2-5, with D possibly matching TRBD1 (7 bases). The CDR3 contains 15 residues. Trimming pared 3 bases from V and 1 base from J, leaving 12 bases between. CDR1 and CDR2 (germline): SGHAT, FQNNGV. CDR3 in DNA: TGTGCCAGCAGCTTGGGCGGGACAGCCCAAGAGACCCAGTACTTC. Amino acids: CASSLGGTAQETQYF. Together with reference TRBV11-2 and TRBJ2-5, the CDR3 gives the full variable domain: EAGVAQSPRYKIIEKRQSVAFWCNPISGHATLYWYQQILGQGPKLLIQFQNNGVVDDSQLPKDRFSAERLKGVDSTLKIQPAKLEDSAVYLCASSLGGTAQETQYFGPGTRLLVL.

This clone was observed at least ten times. CDR3 region: CASSQAETTDTQYF. The CDR3 DNA reads as TGCGCCAGCAGCCAAGCGGAAACCACAGATACGCAGTATTTT. The chain links TRBV4-1 to TRBJ2-3; D call uncertain. Germline lookup yields CDR1 MGHRA and CDR2 YSYEKL. The CDR3 runs 14 residues. Trimming left V 1 base short and J 2 bases short, with 7 bases between.

The chain couples TRBV19 to TRBJ1-5, with D unresolved. Germline CDR1 LNHDA, CDR2 SQIVND (reference sequence). Deletions cut 4 bases from V and 0 bases from J, with 7 bases between. The CDR3 extends over 14 amino acids. CDR3 loop: CASSSANSNQPQHF. CDR3 sequence (DNA): TGTGCCAGTAGTAGCGCAAATAGCAATCAGCCCCAGCATTTT.

This sequence joins TRBV7-8 and TRBJ2-1; perhaps TRBD2 as D (6 bases). Germline values: CDR1 SGHVS, CDR2 FQNEAQ. The CDR3 extends over 16 amino acids. V was clipped by 4 bases and J by 2 bases, with 15 bases between them. The CDR3 loop reads CASSSYRAGTYNEQFF. The CDR3 DNA reads as TGTGCCAGCAGCTCCTACCGGGCGGGGACCTACAATGAGCAGTTCTTC.

The chain joins TRBV29-1 to TRBJ1-1, with a tentative D call TRBD1 (5 bases). Germline CDR1 is SQVTM and CDR2 is ANQGSEA. Trimming pared 7 bases from V and 0 bases from J, leaving 15 bases between. There are 14 residues in the CDR3. The CDR3 spells CSAGPGTLNTEAFF. CDR3 bases: TGCAGCGCCGGGCCCGGGACCCTGAACACTGAAGCTTTCTTT.

This clone appeared once. The chain recombines TRBV5-1 with TRBJ2-2, with 9 bases aligning to TRBD1. Germline lookup yields CDR1 SGHRS and CDR2 YFSETQ. CDR3 length: 15 amino acids. After removal of 4 bases from V and 3 bases from J, the junction contained 4 bases not matched to a gene. CDR3 residues: CASSKGQGYTGELFF. Here the CDR3 DNA reads TGCGCCAGCAGCAAGGGACAGGGCTACACCGGGGAGCTGTTTTTT.

This rearrangement joins TRBV30 to TRBJ1-5; 8 nucleotides line up with TRBD1. Germline V gives CDR1 GTSNPN, CDR2 SVGIG (reference sequence). V trimming: 3 bases; J trimming: 6 bases; junction bases outside the gene matches: 4. The CDR3 has 13 residues. CDR3 protein: CAWRGQGGQPQHF. CDR3 coding DNA: TGTGCCTGGAGAGGACAGGGAGGTCAGCCCCAGCATTTT.

This clone was observed a single time. The rearrangement links TRBV5-1 to TRBJ2-1, with D hard to call. Trimming cost V 2 bases and J 6 bases, with 9 bases left between them. The length of the CDR3 is 13 residues. CDR1 SGHRS and CDR2 YFSETQ come from the germline V gene. The chain's CDR3 is CASSLLHPNEQFF. CDR3 DNA sequence: TGCGCCAGCAGCTTATTACACCCCAATGAGCAGTTCTTC.

The V gene is TRBV5-1, the J gene TRBJ2-5; 7 bases agree with TRBD1. Unmatched junction bases numbered 7, after V lost 0 bases and J lost 2 bases. The CDR3 spans 16 residues. Germline assignment: CDR1 SGHRS and CDR2 YFSETQ. The DNA of the CDR3 is TGCGCCAGCAGCTTGGGTAGACAGGGCCCGCAAGAGACCCAGTACTTC. Translated: CASSLGRQGPQETQYF.

The gene calls are TRBV6-1 and TRBJ2-7; D remains unclear. Germline V gene sequence: CDR1 MNHNS, CDR2 SASEGT. V dropped 2 bases and J dropped 4 bases, with 3 bases sitting between them. This CDR3 has 11 amino acids. CDR3 nucleotides: TGTGCCAGCAGTGAAAAATACGAGCAGTACGTC. It is translated as CASSEKYEQYV.

This clone was observed a handful of times. The chain employs TRBV6-5 and TRBJ2-2; D call uncertain. Germline V gene sequence: CDR1 MNHEY, CDR2 SVGAGI. The CDR3 loop spans 16 amino acids. Trimming cost V 2 bases and J 4 bases, with 14 bases left between them. The CDR3 reads CASSYAQDISTGELFF. The CDR3 nucleotides read TGTGCCAGCAGTTACGCTCAGGATATTAGCACCGGGGAGCTGTTTTTT.

The V and J genes are TRBV19 and TRBJ1-2, with D possibly TRBD1 on 6 matching bases. Germline CDR1 reads LNHDA; CDR2 reads SQIVND (reference sequence). V was clipped by 5 bases and J by 5 bases, with 6 bases between them. CDR3 size: 11 residues. The CDR3 loop is CASSQGYGYTF. CDR3 in DNA: TGTGCCAGTAGTCAGGGGTATGGCTACACCTTC.

A word on this clone: The same CDR3 is also encoded by other DNA sequences in this sample. The V and J genes are TRBV14 and TRBJ2-3; tentative D call: TRBD2 (5 bases). This CDR3 contains 14 residues. The V end lost 3 bases, the J end lost 1 base, and 8 bases lay between the germline ends. Per germline, CDR1 SGHDN and CDR2 FVKESK. The chain's CDR3 is CASSQGVRTDTQYF. CDR3 DNA sequence: TGTGCCAGCAGCCAGGGAGTGCGCACAGATACGCAGTATTTT.

The V and J genes are TRBV18 and TRBJ2-3, with D unclear. There are 13 residues in the CDR3. V was cut by 1 base and J by 3 bases, with 5 bases left in between. Looked up from germline, CDR1 is KGHSH and CDR2 is LQKENI. CDR3 residues: CASSPRETDTQYF. CDR3 in DNA: TGTGCCAGCTCACCACGAGAGACAGATACGCAGTATTTT.

This chain links TRBV7-9 with TRBJ2-1, with D perhaps matching TRBD1 (5 bases). The CDR3 loop spans 12 amino acids. Germline CDR1 is SEHNR and CDR2 is FQNEAQ (reference sequence). The V and J ends lost 5 bases and 8 bases respectively, with 10 bases between them. Here the CDR3 reads CASSPRVHEQFF. The CDR3 DNA reads TGTGCCAGCAGCCCCAGGGTCCATGAGCAGTTCTTC.

The genes are TRBV7-9 and TRBJ2-1, with D unclear. This CDR3 spans 13 amino acids. V dropped 4 bases and J dropped 4 bases, with 8 bases sitting between them. The V gene's germline CDR1 is SEHNR and CDR2 FQNEAQ (reference sequence). The CDR3 nucleotides are TGTGCCAGCAGCTCTGACGGGTACAATGAGCAGTTCTTC. This gives the protein CASSSDGYNEQFF.

J is TRBJ1-5 and V is TRBV28, with D hard to call. This CDR3 spans 14 amino acids. Germline V gene data show CDR1 as MDHEN and CDR2 as SYDVKM. Trimming cost V 10 bases and J 0 bases, with 13 bases left between them. The CDR3 region has the DNA TGTGCCACCCTTAGGGCAAGTAGCAATCAGCCCCAGCATTTT. Translation: CATLRASSNQPQHF.

J is TRBJ2-7 and V is TRBV11-1; unclear D gene. This CDR3 has 14 amino acids. Germline CDR1 is SGHAT and CDR2 is FQDESV (reference sequence). Trimming cost V 4 bases and J 4 bases, with 14 bases left between them. CDR3 sequence reads: CASSSEVSFYEQYF. The CDR3 coding sequence is TGTGCCAGCAGCTCAGAGGTCAGTTTTTACGAGCAGTACTTC.

V and J are TRBV6-5 and TRBJ1-4; 8 nucleotides match TRBD1. This CDR3 spans 11 amino acids. J lost 15 bases, V lost 5 bases, and 5 bases had no gene match. Germline values: CDR1 MNHEY, CDR2 SVGAGI. The CDR3 bases are TGTGCCAGCAGTACAGGGGGTCTTATGTTTTTT. Protein product: CASSTGGLMFF.

This chain connects TRBV23-1 to TRBJ1-2; TRBD1 matches 7 bases. TRBV23-1 is an ORF, with its function uncertain. The CDR3 has 20 amino acids. The V and J ends lost 0 bases and 2 bases, in that order; junction bases with no gene match: 18. The DNA for the CDR3 is TGCGCCAGCAGTCAATCAAGCCAAGGGGGCGGGAGGGACACAAACTATGGCTACACCTTC. This sequence encodes CASSQSSQGGGRDTNYGYTF.

This chain joins TRBV6-1 and TRBJ2-7; D gene ambiguous. This CDR3 has 14 amino acids. Germline V CDR1 and CDR2: MNHNS, SASEGT. V was cut by 3 bases and J by 6 bases, with 15 bases left in between. CDR3: CASSDSRLNAEQYF. The CDR3, as DNA: TGTGCCAGCAGTGACTCTCGGTTAAACGCCGAGCAGTACTTC.

The CDR3 DNA reads as TGTGCCATCAGGGACAACAGACATAGCGAGCTGTTTTTT. This encodes CAIRDNRHSELFF. The gene calls are TRBV6-4 and TRBJ2-2, with a possible D match to TRBD1 (6 bases). V lost 10 bases and J lost 11, with 20 bases in between. The V gene's germline CDR1 is MRHNA and CDR2 SNTAGT. The CDR3 spans 13 residues.